This T cell receptor beta chain was captured by sequencing in a study of CD8+CD57+ T cells in acquired aplastic anemia. TCR beta VDJ and CDR3 profiles were obtained from a genomic DNA template. MiXCR, run by TCRdb on the reads, gives a single entry per CDR3 protein. The sample shows about 200,000 distinct CDR3 sequences, 40% to 60% of them seen only once. CD8+CD57+ cell expansion, shown by flow cytometry, had occurred in the patients selected for sequencing. Sequenced sample: sorted CD4+, CD8+, or CD8+CD57+ T cells (not recorded which) from PBMCs. The source of this sequence is a human donor with aplastic anemia.

The CDR3, as DNA: TGTGCCAGCAGTGAAGGACACGCCAGCGAGACCCAGTACTTC. Translating it yields CASSEGHASETQYF. The V and J genes are TRBV9 and TRBJ2-5; possibly TRBD1 for D (5 bases). Germline assignment: CDR1 SGDLS and CDR2 YYNGEE. This CDR3 is 14 amino acids long. Trimming took off 5 bases at V and 5 bases at J, with 16 bases between the two ends.